This TCR beta chain originates from a study of blood T cell repertoires in COVID-19. Study-wide background: Sites across the United States, Italy and Spain contributed samples from acute and convalescent COVID-19. Sources were T cells, B-cell-depleted T cells, or PBMCs; the material itself was cDNA or gDNA.

Germline V lookup: CDR1 MDHEN, CDR2 SYDVKM. The CDR3 has 14 amino acids. The ends were cut back, 4 bases at V and 3 bases at J, with 12 bases in the middle. Per the original methods: Reference gene primers were amplified, and this amplification served to estimate nucleated cell counts. Measured with immunoSEQ multiplex PCR; TCRdb has only the in-frame clones, and not every one. V and J calls and clone size come straight from that table; D and trimming were deduced from the DNA. The sample consists of roughly 130,000 clones, about 85% of them appearing once. The sequence was obtained from a woman in her seventies with COVID-19, enrolled during active disease. The V call is TRBV28, the J call TRBJ2-5; D remains unclear. Material for sequencing was peripheral blood. CDR3 in DNA: TGTGCCAGCAGTTCGATGACATTCGAAGAGACCCAGTACTTC. As protein: CASSSMTFEETQYF.